These 3 T cell receptor beta chains originate from one sample sequenced in a study of human T cells and chemical hapten exposure. MiXCR, run by TCRdb on the RACE reads, gives a single entry per CDR3 protein. The sample records under 450,000 distinct CDR3 sequences, about 4.8% being singletons. As for time point: patch test 1, 2 weeks after DPC sensitization. Treatment: therapeutic diphenylcyclopropenone sensitization with weekly scalp DPC. The material was whole blood, obtained in connection with sensitization to the hapten diphenylcyclopropenone (DPC). These TCRs come from a woman aged 50 to 60 with alopecia areata. Some clones in this sample may be carry-over from other donors' samples.

The sample holds many counts of this clonotype. V gene TRBV11-2 combines with J gene TRBJ2-3; 8 nucleotides match TRBD1. Trimming removed 5 bases from V and 8 bases from J; junction bases left unmatched: 18. Looked up from germline, CDR1 is SGHAT and CDR2 is FQNNGV. The CDR3 is 17 residues long. CDR3 residues: CASSLYQGASTEATQYF. CDR3 DNA: TGTGCCAGCAGCCTATATCAGGGGGCCTCCACCGAAGCTACGCAGTATTTT.

Here the CDR3 DNA reads TGTGCCAGCAGCGGGACTAGCGTAAATTCATGGAATACGCAGTATTTT. It encodes CASSGTSVNSWNTQYF. The V gene is TRBV9, the J gene TRBJ2-3; 9 positions match TRBD2. The CDR3 length is 16 residues. The V segment lost 3 bases and the J segment 7 bases; nucleotides outside the gene matches: 12. Germline V gives CDR1 SGDLS, CDR2 YYNGEE. The variable domain in full, with the rest retrieved from reference TRBV9 and TRBJ2-3, is DSGVTQTPKHLITATGQRVTLRCSPRSGDLSVYWYQQSLDQGLQFLIQYYNGEERAKGNILERFSAQQFPDLHSELNLSSLELGDSALYFCASSGTSVNSWNTQYFGPGTRLTVL.

This clonotype has a count of ten or more. The gene calls are TRBV5-1 and TRBJ1-1; D is possibly TRBD1 (5 bases). CDR3 length equals 15 residues. Germline CDR1 and CDR2: SGHRS and YFSETQ. V shed 4 bases and J shed 5 bases, with 18 bases lying between them. The CDR3: CASSGRAGVWTEAFF. The CDR3 DNA follows: TGCGCCAGCAGCGGGAGGGCGGGGGTTTGGACTGAAGCTTTCTTT.